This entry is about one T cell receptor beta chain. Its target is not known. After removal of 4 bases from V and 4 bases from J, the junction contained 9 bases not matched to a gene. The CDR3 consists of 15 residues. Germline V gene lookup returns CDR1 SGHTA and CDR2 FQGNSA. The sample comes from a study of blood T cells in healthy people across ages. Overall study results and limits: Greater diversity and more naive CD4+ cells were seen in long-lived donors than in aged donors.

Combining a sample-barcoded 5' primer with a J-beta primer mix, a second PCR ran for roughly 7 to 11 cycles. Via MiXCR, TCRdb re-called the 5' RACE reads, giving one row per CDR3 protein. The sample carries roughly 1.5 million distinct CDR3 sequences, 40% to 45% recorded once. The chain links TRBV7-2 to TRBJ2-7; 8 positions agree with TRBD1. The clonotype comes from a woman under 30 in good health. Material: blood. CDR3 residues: CASSYQTGARYEQYF. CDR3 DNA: TGTGCCAGCAGCTACCAGACAGGGGCTCGATACGAGCAGTACTTC.